This TCR beta chain was identified during a study of T-cell memory formation after mild COVID-19. Turning to the study itself: Clusters were largely donor specific. Study-level results: Among clones peaking at day 37 in the second wave, SARS-CoV-2 specificity remained unconfirmed.

5'RACE primed from the constant segment yielded TCR alpha and TCR beta cDNA libraries bearing sample barcodes and UMIs. TCRdb re-called the 5' RACE reads through MiXCR, storing one row per CDR3 protein. The profile shows 450,000 or so distinct CDR3 sequences, around 25% of them singletons. In the case of this clonotype: Its antigen is unidentified.

The sample comprised PBMCs or a T cell subset sorted from them (not recorded which). The sequence derives from an adult woman who had mild COVID-19 (a few samples of this study predate the infection). Cell type and time point are not known.

The CDR3 protein is CASSQGDRERRYF. CDR3 in DNA: TGTGCCAGCAGCCAAGGGGACCGGGAGAGGAGGTACTTC. The chain uses TRBV14 and TRBJ2-7; D might be TRBD2 (6 bases). CDR1 and CDR2 (germline): SGHDN, FVKESK. The CDR3 consists of 13 residues. V was shortened by 1 base and J by 12 bases, with 16 bases between the two germline ends.